The TCR beta chain described here comes from a study of T cells in localized non-small cell lung cancer. Study findings and constraints: Because sequencing included only one region (of the tumor), heterogeneity remains possible. The study detected a median approximately 55 of the top 100 tumor clones in adjacent lung.

TCRdb keeps only in-frame clones here, not all; method: immunoSEQ multiplex PCR. The repertoire holds around 91,000 clones, with 87% as singletons. Comment on this clone: No antigen is known for it.

The germline CDR1 and CDR2 sequences are SGDLS and YYNGEE. The ends were cut back, 0 bases at V and 7 bases at J, with 16 bases in the middle. The CDR3 contains 15 residues. The V and J genes are TRBV9 and TRBJ1-2, with a possible D match to TRBD1 (6 bases). This specimen was peripheral blood, taken before any cancer treatment. This clonotype was obtained from a man aged 40 to 69 with stage I squamous cell lung carcinoma. CDR3 region: CASSVADRTTGGYTF. CDR3 DNA: TGTGCCAGCAGCGTAGCTGACAGGACGACCGGTGGCTACACCTTC.